This T cell receptor beta chain is from a study of T cells expressing NK-cell markers. TCRdb re-called the 5' RACE reads and gives one entry per CDR3 protein, without DNA. Its listing shows over 100,000 distinct CDR3 sequences. The germline CDR1 and CDR2 sequences are MNHEY and SVGEGT. CDR3 length equals 20 residues. This chain connects TRBV6-2 or TRBV6-3 to TRBJ2-1; without DNA, the TCRdb call of TRBD2 cannot be checked. This receptor was obtained from a woman aged 18 to 69 in good health. Sequenced sample: blood T cells: a sorted CD56 or NKG2C T cell subset, CD4+ or CD8+ T cells, or bulk PBMC T cells (not recorded which). Here the CDR3 reads CASSYSQTSGMDSGHNEQFF.